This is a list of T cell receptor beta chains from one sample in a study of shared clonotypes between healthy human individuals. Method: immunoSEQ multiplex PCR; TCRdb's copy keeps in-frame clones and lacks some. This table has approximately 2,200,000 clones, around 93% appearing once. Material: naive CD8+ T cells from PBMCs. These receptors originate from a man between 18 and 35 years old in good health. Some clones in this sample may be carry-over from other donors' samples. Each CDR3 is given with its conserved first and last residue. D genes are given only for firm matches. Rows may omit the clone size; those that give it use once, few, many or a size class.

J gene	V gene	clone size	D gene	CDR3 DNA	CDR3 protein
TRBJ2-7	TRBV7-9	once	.	TGTGCCAGCAGCGCAGCACTAGCCGGGGACGAGCAGTACTTC	CASSAALAGDEQYF
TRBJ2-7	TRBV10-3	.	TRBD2	TGTGCCATCAGTGGACCTAGCGGGCTCCGCTACGAGCAGTACTTC	CAISGPSGLRYEQYF
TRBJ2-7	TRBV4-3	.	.	TGCGCCAGCAGCCCAGCCGAGGTTTCTTACGAGCAGTACTTC	CASSPAEVSYEQYF
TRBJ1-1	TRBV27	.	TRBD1	TGTGCCAGCAGTGTTCCGGGACAGCGGGAAGCTTTCTTT	CASSVPGQREAFF
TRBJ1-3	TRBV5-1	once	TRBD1	TGCGCCAGCAGCCCTCGGACAGGGAGGATTTCTGGAAACACCATATATTTT	CASSPRTGRISGNTIYF
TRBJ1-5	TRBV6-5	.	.	TGTGCCAGCAGTTACAGGGGCCCCAATCAGCCCCAGCATTTT	CASSYRGPNQPQHF
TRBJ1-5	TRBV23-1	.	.	TGCGCCAGCAGTCGCGTAGGGGAGAGACAGCCCCAGCATTTT	CASSRVGERQPQHF
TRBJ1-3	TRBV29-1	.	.	TGCAGCGTTGTTGGCAGCTCCAGCTCTGGAAACACCATATATTTT	CSVVGSSSSGNTIYF
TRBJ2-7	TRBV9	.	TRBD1	TGTGCCAGCAGCCCTCGGGACAGGCCATCCTACGAGCAGTACTTC	CASSPRDRPSYEQYF
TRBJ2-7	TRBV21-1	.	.	TGTGCCAGCGAAGGCGAGGCTAGCGGAGCCTACGAGCAGTACTTC	CASEGEASGAYEQYF
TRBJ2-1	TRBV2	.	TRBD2	TGTGCCAGCCGACTAGCGTTGAGCTCCTACAATGAGCAGTTCTTC	CASRLALSSYNEQFF
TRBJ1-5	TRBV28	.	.	TGTGCCAGCAGTCAAACAGGCCTGAGGGAATGGCATTTT	CASSQTGLREWHF
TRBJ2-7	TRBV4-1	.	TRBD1	TGCGCCAGCAGCCGCGAAGATTCGGACAGGTACGAGCAGTACTTC	CASSREDSDRYEQYF
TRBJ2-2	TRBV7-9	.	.	TGTGCCAGCAGCTTCCAGGGCTCGTGGTTCGGCACCGGGGAGCTGTTTTTT	CASSFQGSWFGTGELFF
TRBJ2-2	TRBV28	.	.	TGTGCCAGCAGTTTGTATAGGGGCGACACCGGGGAGCTGTTTTTT	CASSLYRGDTGELFF
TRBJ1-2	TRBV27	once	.	TGTGCCAGCAGGCCAAACCCTACGCCTGTCCTCTATGGCTACACCTTC	CASRPNPTPVLYGYTF
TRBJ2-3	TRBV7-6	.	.	TGTGCCAGCAGCTTAGACCCTCGGGTCACAGATACGCAGTATTTT	CASSLDPRVTDTQYF
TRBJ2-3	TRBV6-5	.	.	TGTGCCAGCAACGGAGGGAGCACAGATACGCAGTATTTT	CASNGGSTDTQYF
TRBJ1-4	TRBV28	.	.	TGTGCCAGCAGCCGACAGGCGGGTGTTGAAAAACTGTTTTTT	CASSRQAGVEKLFF
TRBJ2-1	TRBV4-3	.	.	TGCGCCAGCAGCCAAAGTTCATACAATGAGCAGTTCTTC	CASSQSSYNEQFF
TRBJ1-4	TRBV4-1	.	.	TGCGCCAGCAGCCAGGGACAAGGTAAAGAAAAACTGTTTTTT	CASSQGQGKEKLFF
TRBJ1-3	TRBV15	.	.	TGTGCCACCACCCCCCGGGTCTCGGCTGGAAACACCATATATTTT	CATTPRVSAGNTIYF
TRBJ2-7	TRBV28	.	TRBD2	TGTGCCAGCAGTTCTCCACGGGGCGGGGCTAGCGGGAGCCCATACGAGCAGTACTTC	CASSSPRGGASGSPYEQYF
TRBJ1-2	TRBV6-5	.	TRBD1	TGTGCCAGCAGTTACGCCGGACAGGCCTATGGCTACACCTTC	CASSYAGQAYGYTF
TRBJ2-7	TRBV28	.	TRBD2	TGTGCCAGCAGCCTAGCGGGCCAGGAGGGCGAGCAGTACTTC	CASSLAGQEGEQYF
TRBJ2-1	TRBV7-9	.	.	TGTGCCAGCAGCTCAGGAGTCGGCAGCTCCTACAATGAGCAGTTCTTC	CASSSGVGSSYNEQFF
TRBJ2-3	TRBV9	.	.	TGTGCCAGCAGCGTAGTTGGCCTAGCCGACACAGATACGCAGTATTTT	CASSVVGLADTDTQYF
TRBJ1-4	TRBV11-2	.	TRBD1	TGTGCCAGCAGCCCCAGGGGGTTGGATGAAAAACTGTTTTTT	CASSPRGLDEKLFF
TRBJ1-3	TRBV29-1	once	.	TGCAGCTTCCTAGGAGACACCATATATTTT	CSFLGDTIYF